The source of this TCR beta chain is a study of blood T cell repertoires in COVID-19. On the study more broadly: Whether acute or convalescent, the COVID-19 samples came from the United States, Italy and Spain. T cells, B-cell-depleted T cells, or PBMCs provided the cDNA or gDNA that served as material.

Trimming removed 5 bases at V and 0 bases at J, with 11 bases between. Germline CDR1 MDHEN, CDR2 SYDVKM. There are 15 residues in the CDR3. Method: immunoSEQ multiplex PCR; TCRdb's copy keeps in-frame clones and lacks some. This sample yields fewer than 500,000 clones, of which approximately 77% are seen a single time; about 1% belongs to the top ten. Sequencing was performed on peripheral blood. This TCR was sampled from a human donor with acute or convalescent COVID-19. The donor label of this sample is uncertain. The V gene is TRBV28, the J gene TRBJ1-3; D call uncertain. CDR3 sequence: CASSLRLISGNTIYF. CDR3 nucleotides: TGTGCCAGCAGTCTCAGGCTGATCTCTGGAAACACCATATATTTT.